A single sample gave rise to the 16 T cell receptor beta chains below, sequenced in a study of shared clonotypes between healthy human individuals. Naive CD8 cells lacked CD45RO and underwent positive selection for CCR7, leaving out terminally differentiated effector memory CD45RA+ cells. The data were produced by immunoSEQ multiplex PCR, yet TCRdb's version contains in-frame clones alone and is incomplete. The top ten clones hold more than 1.5% of a sample with about 2,100,000 clones, around 93% of them seen once. Sequenced material: naive CD8+ T cells from PBMCs. The receptors come from a man aged 18 to 35 in good health. Some clones in this sample may be carry-over from other donors' samples.

The chain employs TRBV5-6 and TRBJ2-3; 7 nucleotides align to TRBD2. The junction had 3 bases not matched to a gene; V was cut back by 2 bases and J by 3 bases. Germline CDR1 reads SGHDT; CDR2 reads YYEEEE. The CDR3 has 14 amino acids. The CDR3 region is CASSLWRETDTQYF. As DNA, the CDR3 is TGTGCCAGCAGCTTATGGCGGGAGACAGATACGCAGTATTTT.

This clone showed up just once. The V call is TRBV13, the J call TRBJ2-3; 7 positions match TRBD2. The CDR3 has 16 residues. In germline, CDR1 is PRHDT, CDR2 FYEKMQ (reference sequence). Trimming took 4 bases from V and 2 from J; bases not matched to a gene: 9. The DNA for the CDR3 is TGTGCCAGCAGCTCACCACTAGCGCAGTACACAGATACGCAGTATTTT. Encoded protein: CASSSPLAQYTDTQYF.

The V and J genes are TRBV29-1 and TRBJ2-2, with D perhaps matching TRBD1 or TRBD2 (7 bases each). The CDR3 extends over 15 amino acids. Deletions cut 8 bases from V and 3 bases from J, with 19 bases between. CDR1 and CDR2 from the germline V gene are SQVTM and ANQGSEA. The CDR3 protein is CSTMGGGQYTGELFF. The CDR3, as DNA: TGCAGCACAATGGGAGGGGGACAGTACACCGGGGAGCTGTTTTTT.

The chain employs TRBV10-3 and TRBJ2-1; D is tentatively TRBD1 or TRBD2 (6 bases each). Germline loops: CDR1 ENHRY, CDR2 SYGVKD. The CDR3 runs to 14 residues. Trimming removed 0 bases at V and 5 bases at J, with 8 bases between. The DNA for the CDR3 is TGTGCCATCAGTGAGTCTAGGGGGGACAATGAGCAGTTCTTC. Protein: CAISESRGDNEQFF.

The chain combines TRBV19 with TRBJ2-2; perhaps D is TRBD1 or TRBD2 (6 bases each). CDR1 is LNHDA and CDR2 is SQIVND in the germline V gene (reference sequence). Trimming took 1 base from V and 4 from J, leaving 16 bases between them. This CDR3 contains 17 residues. The CDR3 DNA follows: TGTGCCAGTAGTATAGTAGGGGGGCAGGATTTCACCGGGGAGCTGTTTTTT. As protein: CASSIVGGQDFTGELFF. The variable domain in full, completed from reference TRBV19 and TRBJ2-2, reads DGGITQSPKYLFRKEGQNVTLSCEQNLNHDAMYWYRQDPGQGLRLIYYSQIVNDFQKGDIAEGYSVSREKKESFPLTVTSAQKNPTAFYLCASSIVGGQDFTGELFFGEGSRLTVL.

The chain combines TRBV6-1 with TRBJ2-2; 9 nucleotides agree with TRBD2. The ends lost 6 bases at V and 5 bases at J; junction bases unmatched: 4. The germline V gene has CDR1 MNHNS and CDR2 SASEGT. This CDR3 contains 14 residues. In nucleotides, the CDR3 is TGTGCCAGCAGCTTAGCGGGAGTAACCGGGGAGCTGTTTTTT. This translates into CASSLAGVTGELFF.

This clone was detected once. The rearrangement links TRBV28 to TRBJ2-6; D not certain. Trimming removed 2 bases from V and 0 bases from J, with 11 bases in between. The V gene's germline CDR1 is MDHEN and CDR2 SYDVKM. The CDR3 contains 17 residues. The CDR3 bases are TGTGCCAGCAGTTTACCCCCCCCTGGCTCTGGGGCCAACGTCCTGACTTTC. This codes for CASSLPPPGSGANVLTF.

J is TRBJ2-7 and V is TRBV7-2, with D perhaps TRBD2 (6 bases). V was pared by 3 bases and J by 3 bases, with 12 bases between. Germline loops: CDR1 SGHTA, CDR2 FQGNSA. This CDR3 has 14 residues. The DNA of the CDR3 is TGTGCCAGCAGCTTGGGACTGCTGAGCTACGAGCAGTACTTC. Translated: CASSLGLLSYEQYF. Full variable domain (rest looked up from reference TRBV7-2 and TRBJ2-7): GAGVSQSPSNKVTEKGKDVELRCDPISGHTALYWYRQSLGQGLEFLIYFQGNSAPDKSGLPSDRFSAERTGGSVSTLTIQRTQQEDSAVYLCASSLGLLSYEQYFGPGTRLTVT.

V is TRBV11-2 and J is TRBJ2-2; 9 nucleotides match TRBD1. Per germline, CDR1 SGHAT and CDR2 FQNNGV. The V gene end was trimmed by 6 bases and the J gene end by 4 bases; junction bases not matched to a gene: 6. This CDR3 has 15 residues. The CDR3 sequence is CASSFDRGGTGELFF. In nucleotides, the CDR3 is TGTGCCAGCAGTTTCGACAGGGGGGGCACCGGGGAGCTGTTTTTT.

The chain carries TRBV10-3 and TRBJ1-2; TRBD1 might be the D (6 bases). Germline loops: CDR1 ENHRY, CDR2 SYGVKD. The CDR3 sequence is 12 residues long. V lost 8 bases to trimming and J lost 3 bases, with 10 bases between them. The CDR3 region is CAIYAGDYGYTF. Written as DNA, the CDR3 is TGTGCCATCTACGCAGGGGACTATGGCTACACCTTC.

The chain uses TRBV2 and TRBJ2-5; the match to TRBD2 covers 9 bases. This CDR3 is built from 14 residues. CDR1 SNHLY and CDR2 FYNNEI come from the germline V gene. The V and J ends lost 4 bases and 4 bases, in that order; junction bases with no gene match: 4. Here the CDR3 reads CASSGREGLETQYF. CDR3 bases: TGTGCCAGCAGTGGGCGGGAGGGCCTAGAGACCCAGTACTTC. Supplemented by reference TRBV2 and TRBJ2-5, the full variable domain reads EPEVTQTPSHQVTQMGQEVILRCVPISNHLYFYWYRQILGQKVEFLVSFYNNEISEKSEIFDDQFSVERPDGSNFTLKIRSTKLEDSAMYFCASSGREGLETQYFGPGTRLLVL.

The rearrangement links TRBV11-2 to TRBJ2-1; tentative D call: TRBD1 (5 bases). CDR1 and CDR2 from the germline V gene are SGHAT and FQNNGV. Trimming stripped 1 base from V and 0 bases from J, with 16 bases between. This CDR3 is 18 amino acids long. CDR3 loop: CASSLVPPTASSYNEQFF. CDR3 coding DNA: TGTGCCAGCAGCTTAGTCCCCCCGACAGCCAGCTCCTACAATGAGCAGTTCTTC.

This clone was observed a single time. V and J are TRBV14 and TRBJ1-1, with 8 bases identical to TRBD1. The CDR3 length is 14 residues. Germline V gene data show CDR1 as SGHDN and CDR2 as FVKESK. V lost 4 bases, J lost 6 bases, and 7 bases stayed unmatched. CDR3 region: CASSLTGTGAEAFF. The CDR3 region has the DNA TGTGCCAGCAGCCTAACCGGGACAGGTGCTGAAGCTTTCTTT. Filled out from reference TRBV14 and TRBJ1-1, the complete variable domain reads EAGVTQFPSHSVIEKGQTVTLRCDPISGHDNLYWYRRVMGKEIKFLLHFVKESKQDESGMPNNRFLAERTGGTYSTLKVQPAELEDSGVYFCASSLTGTGAEAFFGQGTRLTVV.

This chain links TRBV12-2 with TRBJ2-7; TRBD2, the D gene given by the table, was not confirmed from the DNA. TRBV12-2 is tagged as a pseudogene. CDR3 length: 17 amino acids. CDR3 residues: CASRQRFGEESSYEQYF. The CDR3 DNA reads TGTGCAAGTCGCCAACGTTTTGGGGAGGAGAGCTCCTACGAGCAGTACTTC.

Here the CDR3 DNA reads TGTGCCAGCAGCTTAGGCGCTTCACCCCTCCACTTT. It codes for CASSLGASPLHF. This chain joins TRBV11-2 and TRBJ1-6; no definite D call. The CDR3 contains 12 residues. Trimming removed 1 base at V and 9 bases at J, with 4 bases between. Looked up from germline, CDR1 is SGHAT and CDR2 is FQNNGV. Full variable domain (remainder filled in from reference TRBV11-2 and TRBJ1-6): EAGVAQSPRYKIIEKRQSVAFWCNPISGHATLYWYQQILGQGPKLLIQFQNNGVVDDSQLPKDRFSAERLKGVDSTLKIQPAKLEDSAVYLCASSLGASPLHFGNGTRLTVT.

V is TRBV4-1 and J is TRBJ2-1; 7 bases are shared with TRBD1. CDR3 length: 16 residues. CDR1 MGHRA and CDR2 YSYEKL come from the germline V gene. The junction had 9 bases not matched to a gene; V was cut back by 3 bases and J by 4 bases. The CDR3 bases are TGCGCCAGCAGCCACCTCGGACAGGACCCATACAATGAGCAGTTCTTC. This encodes CASSHLGQDPYNEQFF.